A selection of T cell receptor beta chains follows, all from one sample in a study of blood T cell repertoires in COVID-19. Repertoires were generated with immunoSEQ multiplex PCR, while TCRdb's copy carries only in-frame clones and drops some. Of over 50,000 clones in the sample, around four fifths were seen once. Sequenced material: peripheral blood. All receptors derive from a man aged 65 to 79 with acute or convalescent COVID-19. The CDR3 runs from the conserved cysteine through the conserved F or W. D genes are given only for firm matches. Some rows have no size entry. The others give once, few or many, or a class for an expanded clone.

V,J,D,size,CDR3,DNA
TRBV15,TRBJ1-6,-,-,CATRRTALNSPLHF,TGTGCCACCAGACGGACAGCGCTAAATTCACCCCTCCACTTT
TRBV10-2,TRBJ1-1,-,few,CASSESWATEAFF,TGCGCCAGCAGTGAGTCTTGGGCCACTGAAGCTTTCTTT
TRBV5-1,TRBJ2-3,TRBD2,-,CASSLDASGGATDTQYF,TGCGCCAGCAGCTTGGACGCTAGCGGGGGGGCAACAGATACGCAGTATTTT
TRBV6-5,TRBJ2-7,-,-,CASSYSGGQTTYEQYF,TGTGCCAGCAGTTACTCGGGCGGACAGACCACCTACGAGCAGTACTTC
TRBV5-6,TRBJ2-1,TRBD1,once,CASSLAPEGGAGYEQFF,TGTGCCAGCAGCTTGGCTCCGGAAGGGGGCGCGGGTTATGAGCAGTTCTTC
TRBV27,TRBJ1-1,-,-,CASSLGGANTEAFF,TGTGCCAGCAGTTTGGGTGGGGCGAACACTGAAGCTTTCTTT
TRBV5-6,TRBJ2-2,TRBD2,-,CASSPGLATNTGELFF,TGTGCCAGCAGCCCGGGACTAGCTACGAACACCGGGGAGCTGTTTTTT
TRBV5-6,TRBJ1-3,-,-,CASSSHRGNTIYF,TGTGCCAGCAGCTCCCACAGAGGAAACACCATATATTTT
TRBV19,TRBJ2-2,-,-,CASTARAGELFF,TGTGCCAGTACGGCGAGGGCCGGGGAGCTGTTTTTT
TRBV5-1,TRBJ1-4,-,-,CASSPDSQNEKLFF,TGCGCCAGCAGCCCGGACAGTCAGAATGAAAAACTGTTTTTT
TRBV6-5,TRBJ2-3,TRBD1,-,CASSYSKDRAQYF,TGTGCCAGCAGTTACTCGAAGGACAGGGCGCAGTATTTT
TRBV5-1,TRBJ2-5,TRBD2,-,CASSSSGGTQETQYF,TGCGCCAGCAGTTCTAGCGGGGGGACTCAAGAGACCCAGTACTTC
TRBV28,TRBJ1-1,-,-,CASSHRAVGTEAFF,TGTGCCAGCAGCCACAGGGCAGTGGGCACTGAAGCTTTCTTT
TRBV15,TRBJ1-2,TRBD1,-,CATSKDRARAYGYTF,TGTGCCACCAGCAAGGACAGGGCCAGGGCATATGGCTACACCTTC
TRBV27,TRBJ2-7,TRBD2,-,CATRGVLASYEQYF,TGTGCCACGCGGGGGGTCTTAGCCTCCTACGAGCAGTACTTC
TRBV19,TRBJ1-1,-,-,CASSISSGQNTEAFF,TGTGCCAGTAGTATATCTTCGGGACAGAACACTGAAGCTTTCTTT
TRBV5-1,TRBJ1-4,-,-,CASGMEAGEKLFF,TGCGCCAGCGGAATGGAAGCGGGGGAAAAACTGTTTTTT
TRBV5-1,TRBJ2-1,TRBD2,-,CASSLAPVAGGYNEQFF,TGCGCCAGCAGCTTGGCCCCGGTAGCGGGGGGGTACAATGAGCAGTTCTTC
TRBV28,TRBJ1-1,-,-,CASSLRAGWGAEAFF,TGTGCCAGCAGTTTACGGGCAGGTTGGGGGGCTGAAGCTTTCTTT
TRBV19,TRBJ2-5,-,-,CASTPGPNSQETQYF,TGTGCCAGTACCCCCGGTCCCAACTCACAAGAGACCCAGTACTTC
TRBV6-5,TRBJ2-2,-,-,CASSYSGRVNTGELFF,TGTGCCAGCAGTTACTCAGGCCGGGTGAACACCGGGGAGCTGTTTTTT
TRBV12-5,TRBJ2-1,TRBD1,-,CASGLATKDRATSYNEQFF,TGTGCTAGTGGTTTGGCGACAAAAGACAGGGCAACCTCTTACAATGAGCAGTTCTTC
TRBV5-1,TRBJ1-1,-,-,CAISPGTENTEAFF,TGCGCCATCTCGCCCGGGACTGAGAACACTGAAGCTTTCTTT
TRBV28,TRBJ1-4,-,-,CASSRRGGGDEKLFF,TGTGCCAGCAGCCGGAGGGGGGGCGGGGATGAAAAACTGTTTTTT
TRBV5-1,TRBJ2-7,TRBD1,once,CASMPGTGESEQYF,TGCGCCAGCATGCCCGGGACAGGGGAGTCCGAGCAGTACTTC
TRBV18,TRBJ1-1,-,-,CASSPQGRDTEAFF,TGTGCCAGCTCACCGCAGGGGAGGGACACTGAAGCTTTCTTT
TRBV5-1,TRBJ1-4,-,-,CASSLAGGFATNEKLFF,TGCGCCAGCAGCTTGGCCGGAGGGTTTGCAACTAATGAAAAACTGTTTTTT
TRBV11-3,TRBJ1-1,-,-,CASSPKYHRSPNTEAFF,TGTGCCAGCAGCCCCAAATACCACAGGTCGCCGAACACTGAAGCTTTCTTT
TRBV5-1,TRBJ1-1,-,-,CASSSNLRGLNTEAFF,TGCGCCAGCAGCTCGAACCTCAGGGGTTTGAACACTGAAGCTTTCTTT